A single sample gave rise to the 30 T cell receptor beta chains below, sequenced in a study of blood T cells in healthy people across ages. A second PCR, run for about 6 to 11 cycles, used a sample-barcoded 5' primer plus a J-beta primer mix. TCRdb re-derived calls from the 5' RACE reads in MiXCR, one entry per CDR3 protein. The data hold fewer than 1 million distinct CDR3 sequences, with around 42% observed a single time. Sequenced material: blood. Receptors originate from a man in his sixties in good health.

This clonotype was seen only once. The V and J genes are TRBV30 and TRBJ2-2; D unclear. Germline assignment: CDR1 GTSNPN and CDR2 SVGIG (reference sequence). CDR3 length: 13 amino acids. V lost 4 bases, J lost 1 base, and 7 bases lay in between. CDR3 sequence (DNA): TGTGCCTGGAAGGTCTGGAACACCGGGGAGCTGTTTTTT. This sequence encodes CAWKVWNTGELFF.

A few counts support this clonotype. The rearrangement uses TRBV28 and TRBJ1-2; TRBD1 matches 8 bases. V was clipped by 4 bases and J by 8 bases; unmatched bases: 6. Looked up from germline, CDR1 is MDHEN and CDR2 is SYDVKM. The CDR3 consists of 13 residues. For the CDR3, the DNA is TGTGCCAGCAGTTCTCAGGGGGCGCGCGGCTACACCTTC. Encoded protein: CASSSQGARGYTF.

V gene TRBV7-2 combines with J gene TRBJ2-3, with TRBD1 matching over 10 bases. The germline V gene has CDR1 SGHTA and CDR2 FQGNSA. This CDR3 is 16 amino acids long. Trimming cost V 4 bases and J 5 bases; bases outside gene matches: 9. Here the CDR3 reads CASSSGQGLMGDTQYF. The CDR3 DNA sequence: TGTGCCAGCAGCTCGGGACAGGGGTTGATGGGAGATACGCAGTATTTT. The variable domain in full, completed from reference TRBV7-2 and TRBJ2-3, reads GAGVSQSPSNKVTEKGKDVELRCDPISGHTALYWYRQSLGQGLEFLIYFQGNSAPDKSGLPSDRFSAERTGGSVSTLTIQRTQQEDSAVYLCASSSGQGLMGDTQYFGPGTRLTVL.

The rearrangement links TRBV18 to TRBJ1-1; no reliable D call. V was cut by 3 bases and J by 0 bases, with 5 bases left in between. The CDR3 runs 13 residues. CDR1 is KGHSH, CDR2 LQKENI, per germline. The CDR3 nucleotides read TGTGCCAGCTCACCGTCGGTGAACACTGAAGCTTTCTTT. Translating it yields CASSPSVNTEAFF.

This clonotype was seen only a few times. The CDR3 nucleotides are TGTGCCAGTAGTAATCAGGACAGGGGGGCCTACGAGCAGTACTTC. It codes for CASSNQDRGAYEQYF. The rearrangement links TRBV19 to TRBJ2-7; 10 positions agree with TRBD1. CDR1 LNHDA and CDR2 SQIVND come from the germline V gene (reference sequence). Unmatched junction bases numbered 5, after V lost 4 bases and J lost 2 bases. This CDR3 has 15 amino acids.

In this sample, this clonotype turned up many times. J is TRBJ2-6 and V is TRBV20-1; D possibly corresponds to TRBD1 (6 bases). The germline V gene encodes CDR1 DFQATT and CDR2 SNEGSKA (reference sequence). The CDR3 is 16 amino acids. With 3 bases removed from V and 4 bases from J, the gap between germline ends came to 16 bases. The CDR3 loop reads CSASGHRVSGANVLTF. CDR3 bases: TGCAGTGCTAGTGGTCACAGGGTCTCGGGGGCCAACGTCCTGACTTTC.

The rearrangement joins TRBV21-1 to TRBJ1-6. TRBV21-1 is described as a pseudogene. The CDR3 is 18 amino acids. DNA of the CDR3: TGTGCCAGCAGCAATGACGGCCATATGAGCTCCTATAATTCACCCCTCCACTTT. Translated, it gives CASSNDGHMSSYNSPLHF.

Here the CDR3 reads CASSVGSRTGVNSPLHF. DNA for the CDR3: TGTGCCAGCAGCGTAGGTTCCAGGACAGGGGTCAATTCACCCCTCCACTTT. The chain combines TRBV9 with TRBJ1-6; TRBD1 agrees at 9 bases. CDR1 and CDR2 (germline): SGDLS, YYNGEE. The CDR3 loop spans 17 amino acids. V lost 0 bases to trimming and J lost 7 bases; unmatched junction nucleotides: 8.

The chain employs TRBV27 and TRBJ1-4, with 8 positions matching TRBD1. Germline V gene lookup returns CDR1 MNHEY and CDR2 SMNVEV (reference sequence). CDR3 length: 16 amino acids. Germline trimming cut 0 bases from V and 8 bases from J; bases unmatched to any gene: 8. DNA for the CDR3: TGTGCCAGCAGTTTATCTTTGGGACAGGTTGGAGAAAAACTGTTTTTT. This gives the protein CASSLSLGQVGEKLFF.

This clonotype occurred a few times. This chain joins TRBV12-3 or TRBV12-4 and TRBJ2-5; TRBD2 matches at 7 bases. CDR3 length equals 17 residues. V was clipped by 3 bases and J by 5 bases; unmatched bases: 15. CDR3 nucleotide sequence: TGTGCCAGCAGTTTCGACGCCCTCGAGGGAGGGCGGGAGACCCAGTACTTC. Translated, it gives CASSFDALEGGRETQYF.

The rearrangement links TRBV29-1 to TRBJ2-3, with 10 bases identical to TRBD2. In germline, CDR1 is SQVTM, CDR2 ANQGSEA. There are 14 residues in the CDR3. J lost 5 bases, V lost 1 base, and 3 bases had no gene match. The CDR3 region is CSVEASGGIDTQYF. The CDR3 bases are TGCAGCGTTGAAGCTAGCGGGGGAATAGATACGCAGTATTTT.

CDR3 sequence (DNA): TGTGCCAGCGGCGCCAGGACAGGGGCCTACAATGAGCAGTTCTTC. Translation: CASGARTGAYNEQFF. The chain joins TRBV27 to TRBJ2-1; 9 bases fit TRBD1. The CDR3 contains 15 residues. Germline V gene sequence: CDR1 MNHEY, CDR2 SMNVEV (reference sequence). With 8 bases clipped from V and 2 bases from J, the junction kept 7 bases outside the gene matches.

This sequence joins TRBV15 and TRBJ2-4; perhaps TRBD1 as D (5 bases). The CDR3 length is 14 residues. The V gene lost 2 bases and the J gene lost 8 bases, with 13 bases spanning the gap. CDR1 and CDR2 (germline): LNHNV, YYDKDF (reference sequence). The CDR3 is CATSRPELGDIQYF. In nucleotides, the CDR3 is TGTGCCACCAGCAGACCCGAGTTAGGGGACATTCAGTACTTC.

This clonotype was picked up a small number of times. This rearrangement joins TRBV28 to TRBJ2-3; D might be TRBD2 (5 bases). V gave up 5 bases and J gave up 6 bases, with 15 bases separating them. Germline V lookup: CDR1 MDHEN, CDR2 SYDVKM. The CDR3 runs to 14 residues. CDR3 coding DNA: TGTGCCAGCAGTCCGGACTCGTTGTCCGATACGCAGTATTTT. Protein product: CASSPDSLSDTQYF.

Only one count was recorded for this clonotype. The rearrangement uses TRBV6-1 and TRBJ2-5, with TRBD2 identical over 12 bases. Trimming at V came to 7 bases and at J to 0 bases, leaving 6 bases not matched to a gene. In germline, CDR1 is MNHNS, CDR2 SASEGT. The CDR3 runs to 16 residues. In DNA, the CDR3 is TGTGCCAGCACAGCAACTAGCGGGGGGTACCAAGAGACCCAGTACTTC. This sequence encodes CASTATSGGYQETQYF.

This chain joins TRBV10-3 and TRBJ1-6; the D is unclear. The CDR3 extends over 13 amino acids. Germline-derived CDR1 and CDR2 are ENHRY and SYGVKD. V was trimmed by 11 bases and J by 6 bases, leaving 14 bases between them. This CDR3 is CAAVGRLNSPLHF. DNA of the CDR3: TGTGCCGCTGTTGGCCGTCTTAATTCACCCCTCCACTTT.

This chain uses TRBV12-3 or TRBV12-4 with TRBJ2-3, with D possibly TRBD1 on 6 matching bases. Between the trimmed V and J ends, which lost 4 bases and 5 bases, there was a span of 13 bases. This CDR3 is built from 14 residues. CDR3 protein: CASSSGHAKDTQYF. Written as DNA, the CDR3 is TGTGCCAGCAGTTCGGGACATGCCAAAGATACGCAGTATTTT.

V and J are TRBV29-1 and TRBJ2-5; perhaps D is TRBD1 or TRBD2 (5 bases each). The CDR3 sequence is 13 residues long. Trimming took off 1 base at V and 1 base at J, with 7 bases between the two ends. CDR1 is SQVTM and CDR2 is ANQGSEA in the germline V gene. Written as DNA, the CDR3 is TGCAGCGTTGAAGCGGGGCCCCAAGAGACCCAGTACTTC. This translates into CSVEAGPQETQYF.

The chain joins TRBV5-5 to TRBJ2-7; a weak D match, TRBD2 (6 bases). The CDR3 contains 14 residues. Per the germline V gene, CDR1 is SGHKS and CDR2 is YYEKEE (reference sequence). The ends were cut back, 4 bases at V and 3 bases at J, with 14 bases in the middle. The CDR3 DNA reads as TGTGCCAGCAGCGGTAGCGGCTATCACTACGAGCAGTACTTC. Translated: CASSGSGYHYEQYF.

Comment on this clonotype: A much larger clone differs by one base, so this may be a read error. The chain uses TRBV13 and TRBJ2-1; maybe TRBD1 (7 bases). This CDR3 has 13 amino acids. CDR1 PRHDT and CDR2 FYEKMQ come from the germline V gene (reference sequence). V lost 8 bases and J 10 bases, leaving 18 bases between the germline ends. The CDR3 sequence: CASGYRGLYEQFF. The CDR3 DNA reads TGTGCCAGCGGATACAGGGGACTCTACGAGCAGTTCTTC.

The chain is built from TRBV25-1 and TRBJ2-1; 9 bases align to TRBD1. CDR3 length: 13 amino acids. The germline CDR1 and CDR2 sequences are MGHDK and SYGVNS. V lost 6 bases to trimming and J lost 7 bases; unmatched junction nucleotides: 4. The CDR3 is CASRLGQGNEQFF. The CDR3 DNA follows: TGTGCCAGCAGGCTGGGACAGGGAAATGAGCAGTTCTTC.

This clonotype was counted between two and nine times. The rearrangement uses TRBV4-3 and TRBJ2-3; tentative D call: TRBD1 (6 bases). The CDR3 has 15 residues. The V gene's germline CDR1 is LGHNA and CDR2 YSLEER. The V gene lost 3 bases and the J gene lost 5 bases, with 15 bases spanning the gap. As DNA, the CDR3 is TGCGCCAGCAGCCACCGAGGGACATTCGGAGATACGCAGTATTTT. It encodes CASSHRGTFGDTQYF.

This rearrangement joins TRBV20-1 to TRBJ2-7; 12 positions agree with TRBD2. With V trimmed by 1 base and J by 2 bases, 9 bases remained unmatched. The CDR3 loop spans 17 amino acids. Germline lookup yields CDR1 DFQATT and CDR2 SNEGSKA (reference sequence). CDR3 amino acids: CSARAPSGGASAYEQYF. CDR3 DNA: TGCAGTGCTAGAGCCCCTAGCGGGGGGGCATCCGCCTACGAGCAGTACTTC.

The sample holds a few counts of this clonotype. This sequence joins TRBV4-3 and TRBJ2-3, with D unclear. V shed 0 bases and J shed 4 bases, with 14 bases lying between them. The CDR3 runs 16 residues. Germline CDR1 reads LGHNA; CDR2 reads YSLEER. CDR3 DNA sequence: TGCGCCAGCAGCCAAGAAACCTCTCTTTTGCCAGATACGCAGTATTTT. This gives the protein CASSQETSLLPDTQYF.

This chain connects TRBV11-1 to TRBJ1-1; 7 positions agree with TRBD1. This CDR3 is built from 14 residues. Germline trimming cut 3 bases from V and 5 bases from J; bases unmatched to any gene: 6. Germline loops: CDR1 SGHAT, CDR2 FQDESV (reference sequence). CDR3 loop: CASSFRDSGTEAFF. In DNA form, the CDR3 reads TGTGCCAGCAGCTTCCGGGACAGTGGGACTGAAGCTTTCTTT.

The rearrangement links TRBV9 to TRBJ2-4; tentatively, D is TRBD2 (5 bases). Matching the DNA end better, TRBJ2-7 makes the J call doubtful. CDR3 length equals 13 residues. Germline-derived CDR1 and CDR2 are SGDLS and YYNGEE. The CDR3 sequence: CASSVDEGFEQYF. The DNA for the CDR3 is TGTGCCAGCAGCGTAGACGAGGGATTCGAGCAGTACTTC.

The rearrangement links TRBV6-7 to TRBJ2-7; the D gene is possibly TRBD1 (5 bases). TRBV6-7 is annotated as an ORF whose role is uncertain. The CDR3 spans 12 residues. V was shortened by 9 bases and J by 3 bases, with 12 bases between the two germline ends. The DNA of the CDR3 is TGTGCCAGGCCGACAGAGTTCTACGAGCAGTACTTC. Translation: CARPTEFYEQYF.

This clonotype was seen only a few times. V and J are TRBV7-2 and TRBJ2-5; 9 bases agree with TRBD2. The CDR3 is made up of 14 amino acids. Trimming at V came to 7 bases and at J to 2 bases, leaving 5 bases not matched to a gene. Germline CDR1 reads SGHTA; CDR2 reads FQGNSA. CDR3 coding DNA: TGTGCCAGCAAAAGCGGGGGGCGACAAGAGACCCAGTACTTC. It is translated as CASKSGGRQETQYF.

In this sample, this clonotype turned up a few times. The CDR3 region is CASSGVGTGSWYGYTF. The CDR3 DNA reads as TGCGCCAGCAGCGGGGTTGGAACGGGGTCCTGGTATGGCTACACCTTC. The chain recombines TRBV5-1 with TRBJ1-2; no firm D call. The CDR3 sequence is 16 residues long. CDR1 and CDR2 from the germline V gene are SGHRS and YFSETQ. Trimming took off 4 bases at V and 5 bases at J, with 21 bases between the two ends. Based on the CDR3 plus reference TRBV5-1 and TRBJ1-2, the full variable domain is KAGVTQTPRYLIKTRGQQVTLSCSPISGHRSVSWYQQTPGQGLQFLFEYFSETQRNKGNFPGRFSGRQFSNSRSEMNVSTLELGDSALYLCASSGVGTGSWYGYTFGSGTRLTVV.

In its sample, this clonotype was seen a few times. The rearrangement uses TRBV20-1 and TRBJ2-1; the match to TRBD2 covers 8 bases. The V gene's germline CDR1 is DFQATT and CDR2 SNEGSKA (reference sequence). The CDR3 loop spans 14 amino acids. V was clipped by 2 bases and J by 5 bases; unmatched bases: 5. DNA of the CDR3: TGCAGTGCTAGAACGGGGGGGCCTCACAATGAGCAGTTCTTC. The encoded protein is CSARTGGPHNEQFF.